Sequencing of this T cell receptor beta chain was carried out in a study of cytomegalovirus exposure and HLA in healthy donors. Whole-study results and caveats: Researchers reported in a later analysis that common viral pathogens appeared linked to several top clusters. Later analysis placed DRB1 highest and HLA-C lowest in TCR association rates, which differed by HLA locus.

CDR3 length: 14 amino acids. V dropped 1 base and J dropped 4; count of bases not matched to a gene: 5. Germline CDR1 is SGHRS and CDR2 is YFSETQ. As for this clone: Antigen: not known.

Use of 60 Vbeta and 13 Jbeta primers characterized the PCR. Data came from immunoSEQ multiplex PCR; TCRdb stores just in-frame clones and leaves some out. Among about 180,000 clones listed, approximately 80% were seen once. The TCR originated in a woman between 50 and 59 years old in good health and CMV-seronegative. Sequencing used PBMCs. V gene TRBV5-1 combines with J gene TRBJ2-7, with TRBD1 matching 7 bases. CDR3 sequence: CASSLSGQTYEQYF. The CDR3 nucleotides are TGCGCCAGCAGCTTGTCGGGACAGACATACGAGCAGTACTTC.